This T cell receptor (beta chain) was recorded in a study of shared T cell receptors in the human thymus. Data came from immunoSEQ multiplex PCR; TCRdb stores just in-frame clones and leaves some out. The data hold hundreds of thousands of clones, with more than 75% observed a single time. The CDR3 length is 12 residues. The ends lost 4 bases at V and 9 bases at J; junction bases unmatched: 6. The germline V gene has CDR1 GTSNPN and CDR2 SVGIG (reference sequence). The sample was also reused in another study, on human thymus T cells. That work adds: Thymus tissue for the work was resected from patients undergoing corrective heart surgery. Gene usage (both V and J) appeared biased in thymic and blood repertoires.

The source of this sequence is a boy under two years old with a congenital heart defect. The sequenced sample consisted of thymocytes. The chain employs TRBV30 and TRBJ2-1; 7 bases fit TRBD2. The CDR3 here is CAWTSGNLEQFF. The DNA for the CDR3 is TGTGCCTGGACTAGCGGTAATCTTGAGCAGTTCTTC.